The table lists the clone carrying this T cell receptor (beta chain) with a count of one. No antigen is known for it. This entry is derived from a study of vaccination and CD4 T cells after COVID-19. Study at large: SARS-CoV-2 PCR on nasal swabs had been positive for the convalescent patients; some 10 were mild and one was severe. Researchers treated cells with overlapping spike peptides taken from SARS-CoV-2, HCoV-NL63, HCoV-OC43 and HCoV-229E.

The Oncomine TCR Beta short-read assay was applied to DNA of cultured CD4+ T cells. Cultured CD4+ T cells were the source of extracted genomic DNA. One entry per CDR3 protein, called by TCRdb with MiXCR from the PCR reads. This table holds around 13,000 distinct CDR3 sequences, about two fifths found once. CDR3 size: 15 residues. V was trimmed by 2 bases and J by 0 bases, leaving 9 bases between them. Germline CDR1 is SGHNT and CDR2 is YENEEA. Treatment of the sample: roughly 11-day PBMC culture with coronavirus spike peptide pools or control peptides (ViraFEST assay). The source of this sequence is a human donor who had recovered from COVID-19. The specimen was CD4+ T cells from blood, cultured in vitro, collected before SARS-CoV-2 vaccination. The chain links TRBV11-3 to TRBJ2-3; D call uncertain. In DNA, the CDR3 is TGTGCCAGCAGCTTAACACAGACTAGCACAGATACGCAGTATTTT. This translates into CASSLTQTSTDTQYF. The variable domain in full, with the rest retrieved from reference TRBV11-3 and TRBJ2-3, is EAGVVQSPRYKIIEKKQPVAFWCNPISGHNTLYWYLQNLGQGPELLIRYENEEAVDDSQLPKDRFSAERLKGVDSTLKIQPAELGDSAVYLCASSLTQTSTDTQYFGPGTRLTVL.